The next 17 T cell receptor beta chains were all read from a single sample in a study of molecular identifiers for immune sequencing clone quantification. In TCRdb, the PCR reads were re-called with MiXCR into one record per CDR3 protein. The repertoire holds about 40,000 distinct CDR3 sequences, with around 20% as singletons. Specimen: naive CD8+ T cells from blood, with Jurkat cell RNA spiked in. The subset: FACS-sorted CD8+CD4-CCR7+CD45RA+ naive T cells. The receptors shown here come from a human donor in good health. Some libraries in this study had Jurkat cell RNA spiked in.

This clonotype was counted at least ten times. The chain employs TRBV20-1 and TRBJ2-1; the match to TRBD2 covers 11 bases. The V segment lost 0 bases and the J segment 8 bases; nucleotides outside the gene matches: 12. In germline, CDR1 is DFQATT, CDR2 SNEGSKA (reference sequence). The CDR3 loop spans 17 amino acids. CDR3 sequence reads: CSARDLGGELAGDEQFF. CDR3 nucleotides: TGCAGTGCTAGAGATCTCGGAGGCGAACTAGCGGGAGATGAGCAGTTCTTC.

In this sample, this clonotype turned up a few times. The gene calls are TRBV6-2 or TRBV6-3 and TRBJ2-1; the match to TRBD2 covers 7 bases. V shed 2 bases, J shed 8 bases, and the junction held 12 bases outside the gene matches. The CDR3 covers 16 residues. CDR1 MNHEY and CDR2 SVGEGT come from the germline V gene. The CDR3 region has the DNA TGTGCCAGCAGTTACGCCCCAGCGGGACCGTCGCATGAGCAGTTCTTC. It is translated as CASSYAPAGPSHEQFF.

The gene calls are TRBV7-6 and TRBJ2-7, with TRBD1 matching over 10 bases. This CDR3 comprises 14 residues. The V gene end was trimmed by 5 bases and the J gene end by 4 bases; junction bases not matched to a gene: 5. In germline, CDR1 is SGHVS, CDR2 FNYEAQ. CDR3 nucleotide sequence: TGTGCCAGCAGCATCGGGACAGGGGAATACGAGCAGTACTTC. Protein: CASSIGTGEYEQYF.

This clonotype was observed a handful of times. The CDR3 region has the DNA TGTGCCAGCAGCTTAGGACGGGAGGCCCAAGAGACCCAGTACTTC. This gives the protein CASSLGREAQETQYF. The V call is TRBV7-3, the J call TRBJ2-5; TRBD2 matches 7 bases. Germline CDR1 reads SGHTA; CDR2 reads FQGTGA. With V trimmed by 2 bases and J by 1 base, 4 bases remained unmatched. This CDR3 is 15 amino acids long.

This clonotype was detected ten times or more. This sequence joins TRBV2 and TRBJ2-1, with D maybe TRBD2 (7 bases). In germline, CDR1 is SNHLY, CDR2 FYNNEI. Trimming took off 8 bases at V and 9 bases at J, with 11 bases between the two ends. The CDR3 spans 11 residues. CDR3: CASLGGAEQFF. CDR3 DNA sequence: TGTGCCAGCCTGGGGGGGGCTGAGCAGTTCTTC.

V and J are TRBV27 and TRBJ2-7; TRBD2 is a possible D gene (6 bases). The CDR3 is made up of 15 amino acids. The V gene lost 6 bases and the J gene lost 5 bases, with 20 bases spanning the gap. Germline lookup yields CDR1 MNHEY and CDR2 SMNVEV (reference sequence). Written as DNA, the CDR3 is TGTGCCAGCAGATCCTCGGGACTTCCCTCTCACGAGCAGTACTTC. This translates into CASRSSGLPSHEQYF.

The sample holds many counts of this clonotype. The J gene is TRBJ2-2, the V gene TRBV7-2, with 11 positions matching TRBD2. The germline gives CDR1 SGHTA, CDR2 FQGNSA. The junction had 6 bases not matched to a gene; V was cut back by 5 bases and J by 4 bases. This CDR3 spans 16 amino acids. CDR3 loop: CASSTGLAEITGELFF. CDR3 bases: TGTGCCAGCAGCACGGGACTAGCGGAGATCACCGGGGAGCTGTTTTTT.

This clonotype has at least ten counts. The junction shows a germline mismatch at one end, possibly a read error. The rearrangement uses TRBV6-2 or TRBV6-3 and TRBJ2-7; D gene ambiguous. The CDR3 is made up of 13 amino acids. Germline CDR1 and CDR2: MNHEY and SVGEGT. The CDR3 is CASSDSYPYEQYF. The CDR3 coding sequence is TGTGCCAGCAGTGACTCCTACCCCTACGAGCAGTACTTC.

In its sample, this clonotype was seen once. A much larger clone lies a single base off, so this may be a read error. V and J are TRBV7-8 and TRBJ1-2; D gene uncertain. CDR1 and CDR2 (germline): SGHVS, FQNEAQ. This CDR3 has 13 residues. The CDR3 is CASSPTVNCGYTF. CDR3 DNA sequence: TGTGCCAGCAGCCCTACAGTTAACTGTGGCTACACCTTC. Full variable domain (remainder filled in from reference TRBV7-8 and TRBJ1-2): GAGVSQSPRYKVAKRGQDVALRCDPISGHVSLFWYQQALGQGPEFLTYFQNEAQLDKSGLPSDRFFAERPEGSVSTLKIQRTQQEDSAVYLCASSPTVNCGYTFGSGTRLTVV.

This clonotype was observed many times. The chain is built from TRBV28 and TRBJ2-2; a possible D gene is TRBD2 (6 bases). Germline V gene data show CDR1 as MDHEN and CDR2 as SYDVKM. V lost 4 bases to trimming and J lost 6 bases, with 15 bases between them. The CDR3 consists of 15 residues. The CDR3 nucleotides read TGTGCCAGCAGTTCCTCCTTTCCGGGAGCCGGGGAGCTGTTTTTT. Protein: CASSSSFPGAGELFF.

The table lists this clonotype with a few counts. The CDR3 loop is CASSQDYDGQTYGYTF. The DNA of the CDR3 is TGCGCCAGCAGCCAAGATTACGATGGCCAGACCTATGGCTACACCTTC. The chain uses TRBV4-3 and TRBJ1-2; no clear D gene. V was pared by 0 bases and J by 4 bases, with 15 bases between. CDR1 is LGHNA, CDR2 YSLEER, per germline. The length of the CDR3 is 16 residues.

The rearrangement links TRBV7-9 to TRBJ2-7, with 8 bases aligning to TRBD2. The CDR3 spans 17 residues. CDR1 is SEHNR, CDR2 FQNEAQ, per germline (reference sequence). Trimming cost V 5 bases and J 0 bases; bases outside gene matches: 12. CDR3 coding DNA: TGTGCCAGCAGCCCGCGGACTAGCCCCAGCGGCTCCTACGAGCAGTACTTC. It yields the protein CASSPRTSPSGSYEQYF.

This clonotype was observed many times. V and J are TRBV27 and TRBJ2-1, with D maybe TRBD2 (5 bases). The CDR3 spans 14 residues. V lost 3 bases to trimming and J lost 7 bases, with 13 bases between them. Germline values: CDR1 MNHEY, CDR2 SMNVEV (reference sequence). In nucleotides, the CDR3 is TGTGCCAGCAGTTTTGGCTCCCCGGGGAATGAGCAGTTCTTC. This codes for CASSFGSPGNEQFF.

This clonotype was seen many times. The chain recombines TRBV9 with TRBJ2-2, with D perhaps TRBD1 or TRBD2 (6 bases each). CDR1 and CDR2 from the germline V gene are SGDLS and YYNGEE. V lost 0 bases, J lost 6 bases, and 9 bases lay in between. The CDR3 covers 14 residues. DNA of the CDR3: TGTGCCAGCAGCGTAGTTGGGGGGCCCGGGGAGCTGTTTTTT. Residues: CASSVVGGPGELFF. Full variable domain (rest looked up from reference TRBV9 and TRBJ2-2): DSGVTQTPKHLITATGQRVTLRCSPRSGDLSVYWYQQSLDQGLQFLIQYYNGEERAKGNILERFSAQQFPDLHSELNLSSLELGDSALYFCASSVVGGPGELFFGEGSRLTVL.

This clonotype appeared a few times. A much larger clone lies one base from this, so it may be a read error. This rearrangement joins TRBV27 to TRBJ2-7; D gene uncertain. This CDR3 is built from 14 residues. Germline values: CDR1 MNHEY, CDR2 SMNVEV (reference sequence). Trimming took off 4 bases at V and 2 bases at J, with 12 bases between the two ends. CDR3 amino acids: CASSSQDGTYEQYF. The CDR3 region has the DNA TGTGCCAGCAGTTCCCAGGACGGCACCTACGAGCAGTACTTC.

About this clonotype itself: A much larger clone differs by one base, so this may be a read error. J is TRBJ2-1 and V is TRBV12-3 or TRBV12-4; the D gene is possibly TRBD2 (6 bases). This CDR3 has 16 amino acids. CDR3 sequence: CAGRPPSVGPFNEQFF. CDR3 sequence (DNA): TGTGCCGGCAGGCCGCCTAGCGTCGGCCCTTTTAATGAGCAGTTCTTC.

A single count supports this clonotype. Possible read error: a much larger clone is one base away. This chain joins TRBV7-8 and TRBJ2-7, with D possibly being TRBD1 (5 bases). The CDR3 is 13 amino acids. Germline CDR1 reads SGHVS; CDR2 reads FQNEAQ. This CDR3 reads CASSLIQGYGQYF. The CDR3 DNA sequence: TGTGCCAGCAGCTTAATCCAGGGATACGGGCAGTACTTC.